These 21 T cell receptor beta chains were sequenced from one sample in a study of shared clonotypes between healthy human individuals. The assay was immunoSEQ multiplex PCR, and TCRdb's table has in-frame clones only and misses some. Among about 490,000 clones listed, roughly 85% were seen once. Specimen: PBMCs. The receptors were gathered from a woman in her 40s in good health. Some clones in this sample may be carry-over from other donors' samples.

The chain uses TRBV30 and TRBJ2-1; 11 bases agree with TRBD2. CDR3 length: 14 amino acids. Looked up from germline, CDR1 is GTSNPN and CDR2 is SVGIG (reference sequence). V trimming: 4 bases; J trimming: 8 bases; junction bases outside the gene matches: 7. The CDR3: CAWKPPGLADEQFF. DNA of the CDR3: TGTGCCTGGAAACCGCCGGGACTAGCGGATGAGCAGTTCTTC.

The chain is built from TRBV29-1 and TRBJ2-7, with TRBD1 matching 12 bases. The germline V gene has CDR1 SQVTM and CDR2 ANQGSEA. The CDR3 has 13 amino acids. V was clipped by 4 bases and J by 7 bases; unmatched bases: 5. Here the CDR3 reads CSVVGTGGLEQYF. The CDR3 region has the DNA TGCAGCGTTGTCGGGACAGGGGGCCTGGAGCAGTACTTC.

The CDR3 loop reads CASSLTSSGRVRETQYF. Written as DNA, the CDR3 is TGTGCCAGCAGCCTAACCTCTAGCGGGAGGGTCCGTGAGACCCAGTACTTC. The gene calls are TRBV7-8 and TRBJ2-5; TRBD2 matches 12 bases. Per germline, CDR1 SGHVS and CDR2 FQNEAQ. J lost 5 bases, V lost 5 bases, and 12 bases had no gene match. The CDR3 is 17 residues long.

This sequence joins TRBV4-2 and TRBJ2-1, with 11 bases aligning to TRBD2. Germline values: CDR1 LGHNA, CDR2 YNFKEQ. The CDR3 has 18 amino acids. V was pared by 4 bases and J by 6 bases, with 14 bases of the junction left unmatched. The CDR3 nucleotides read TGTGCCAGCAGCCGCCATAGCGGGAGGGGGCCCTCCCGCAATGAGCAGTTCTTC. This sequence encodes CASSRHSGRGPSRNEQFF.

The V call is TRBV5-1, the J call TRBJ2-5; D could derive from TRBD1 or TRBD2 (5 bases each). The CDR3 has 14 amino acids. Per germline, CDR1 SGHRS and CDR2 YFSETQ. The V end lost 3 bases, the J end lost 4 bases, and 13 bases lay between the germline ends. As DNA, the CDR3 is TGCGCCAGCAGCTCGGACGGGGCGGGAGAGACCCAGTACTTC. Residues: CASSSDGAGETQYF.

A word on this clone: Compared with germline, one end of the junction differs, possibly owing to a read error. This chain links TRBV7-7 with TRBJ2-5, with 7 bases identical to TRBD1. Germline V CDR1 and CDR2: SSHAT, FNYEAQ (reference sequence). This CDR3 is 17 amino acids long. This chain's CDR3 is CASSKQLTGLFWETQYF. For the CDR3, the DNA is TGTGCTAGCAGCAAACAATTGACAGGGCTTTTTTGGGAGACCCAGTACTTC.

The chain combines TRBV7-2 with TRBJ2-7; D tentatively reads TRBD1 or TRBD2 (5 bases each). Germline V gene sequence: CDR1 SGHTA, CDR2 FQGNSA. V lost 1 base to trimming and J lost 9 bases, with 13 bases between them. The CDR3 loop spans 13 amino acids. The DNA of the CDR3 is TGTGCCAGCAGCTTAGAAGGTCTTGGGGGGCAGTACTTC. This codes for CASSLEGLGGQYF.

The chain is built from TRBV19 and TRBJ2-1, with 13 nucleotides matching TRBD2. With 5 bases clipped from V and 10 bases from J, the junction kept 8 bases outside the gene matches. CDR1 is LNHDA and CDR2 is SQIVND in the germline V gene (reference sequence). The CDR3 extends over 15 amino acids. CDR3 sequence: CASSSRTSGSQEQFF. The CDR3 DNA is TGTGCCAGTAGTTCGCGGACTAGCGGGAGCCAGGAGCAGTTCTTC.

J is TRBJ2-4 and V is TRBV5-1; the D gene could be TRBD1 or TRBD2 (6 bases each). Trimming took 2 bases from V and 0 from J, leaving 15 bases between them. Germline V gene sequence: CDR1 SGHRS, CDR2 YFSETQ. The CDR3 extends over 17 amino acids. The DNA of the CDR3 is TGCGCCAGCAGCTTACGGGGGCAGGACGTAGCCAAAAACATTCAGTACTTC. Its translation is CASSLRGQDVAKNIQYF.

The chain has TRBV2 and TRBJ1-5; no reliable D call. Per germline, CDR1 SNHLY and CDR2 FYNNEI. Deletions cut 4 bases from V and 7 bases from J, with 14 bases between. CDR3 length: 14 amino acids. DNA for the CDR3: TGTGCCAGCAGTGCCTCCCATCAAGGGCAGCCCCAGCATTTT. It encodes CASSASHQGQPQHF. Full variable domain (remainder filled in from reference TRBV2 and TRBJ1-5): EPEVTQTPSHQVTQMGQEVILRCVPISNHLYFYWYRQILGQKVEFLVSFYNNEISEKSEIFDDQFSVERPDGSNFTLKIRSTKLEDSAMYFCASSASHQGQPQHFGDGTRLSIL.

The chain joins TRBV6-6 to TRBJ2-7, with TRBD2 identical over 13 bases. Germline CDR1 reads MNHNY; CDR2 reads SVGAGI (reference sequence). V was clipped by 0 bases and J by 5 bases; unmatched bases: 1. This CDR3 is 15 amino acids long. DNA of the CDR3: TGTGCCAGCAGTTACTCACTAGCGGGAGGGAACGAGCAGTACTTC. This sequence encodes CASSYSLAGGNEQYF.

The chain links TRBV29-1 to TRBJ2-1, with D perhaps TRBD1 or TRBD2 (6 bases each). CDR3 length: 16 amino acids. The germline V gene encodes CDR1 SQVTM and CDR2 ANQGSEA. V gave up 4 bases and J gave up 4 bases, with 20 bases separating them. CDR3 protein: CSVGGAVGWAYNEQFF. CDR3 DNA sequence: TGCAGCGTTGGGGGGGCCGTTGGGTGGGCTTACAATGAGCAGTTCTTC.

The CDR3 DNA follows: TGCGCCAGCAGCCAAGGTTTTAGCGGGAGTAGGTACAATGAGCAGTTCTTC. Its protein product is CASSQGFSGSRYNEQFF. The V call is TRBV4-1, the J call TRBJ2-1, with 9 bases that match TRBD2. In germline, CDR1 is MGHRA, CDR2 YSYEKL. V trimming: 1 base; J trimming: 4 bases; junction bases outside the gene matches: 8. This CDR3 has 17 amino acids.

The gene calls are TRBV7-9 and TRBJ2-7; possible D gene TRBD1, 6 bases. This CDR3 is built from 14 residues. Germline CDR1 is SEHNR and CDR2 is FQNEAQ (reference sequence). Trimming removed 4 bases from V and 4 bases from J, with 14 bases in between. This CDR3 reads CASSYSGQGYEQYF. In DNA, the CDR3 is TGTGCCAGCAGCTACTCGGGGCAGGGGTACGAGCAGTACTTC.

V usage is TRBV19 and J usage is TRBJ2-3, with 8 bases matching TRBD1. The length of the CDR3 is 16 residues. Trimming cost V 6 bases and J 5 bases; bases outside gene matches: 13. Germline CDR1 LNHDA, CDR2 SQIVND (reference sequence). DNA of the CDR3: TGTGCCAGTAGCCCAGGCAGGGGGCCCCGGGGAGATACGCAGTATTTT. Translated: CASSPGRGPRGDTQYF.

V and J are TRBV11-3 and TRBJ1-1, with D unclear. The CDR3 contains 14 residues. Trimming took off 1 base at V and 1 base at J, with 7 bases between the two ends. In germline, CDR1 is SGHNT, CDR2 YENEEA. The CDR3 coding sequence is TGTGCCAGCAGCTTAGCCGGGAAGAACACTGAAGCTTTCTTT. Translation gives CASSLAGKNTEAFF.

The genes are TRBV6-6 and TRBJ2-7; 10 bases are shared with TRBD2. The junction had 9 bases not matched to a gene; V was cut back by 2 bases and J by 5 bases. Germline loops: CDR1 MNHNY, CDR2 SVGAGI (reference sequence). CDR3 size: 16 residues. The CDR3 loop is CASSYRLAGAPHEQYF. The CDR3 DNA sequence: TGTGCCAGCAGTTACCGGCTAGCGGGAGCCCCCCACGAGCAGTACTTC.

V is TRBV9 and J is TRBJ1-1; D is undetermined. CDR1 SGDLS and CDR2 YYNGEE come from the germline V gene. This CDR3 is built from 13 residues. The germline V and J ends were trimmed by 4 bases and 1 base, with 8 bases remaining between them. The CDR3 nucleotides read TGTGCCAGCAGCAGAGGGAGGAACACTGAAGCTTTCTTT. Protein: CASSRGRNTEAFF.

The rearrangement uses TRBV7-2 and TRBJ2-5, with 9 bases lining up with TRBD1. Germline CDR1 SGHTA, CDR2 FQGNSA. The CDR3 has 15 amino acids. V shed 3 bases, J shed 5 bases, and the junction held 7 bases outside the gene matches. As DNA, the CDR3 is TGTGCCAGCAGCTTGGGAACAGGGGGCAGGGAGACCCAGTACTTC. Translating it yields CASSLGTGGRETQYF.

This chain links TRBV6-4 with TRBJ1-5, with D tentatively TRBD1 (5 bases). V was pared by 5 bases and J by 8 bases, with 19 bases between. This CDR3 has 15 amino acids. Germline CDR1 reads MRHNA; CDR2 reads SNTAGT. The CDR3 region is CASSMQGARVKPQHF. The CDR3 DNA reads TGTGCCAGCAGTATGCAGGGCGCCCGTGTAAAGCCCCAGCATTTT.

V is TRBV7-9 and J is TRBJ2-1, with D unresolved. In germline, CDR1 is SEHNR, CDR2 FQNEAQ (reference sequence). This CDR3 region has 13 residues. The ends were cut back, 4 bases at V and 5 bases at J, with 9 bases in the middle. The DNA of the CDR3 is TGTGCCAGCAGCTACCGGGTTCACAATGAGCAGTTCTTC. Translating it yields CASSYRVHNEQFF.